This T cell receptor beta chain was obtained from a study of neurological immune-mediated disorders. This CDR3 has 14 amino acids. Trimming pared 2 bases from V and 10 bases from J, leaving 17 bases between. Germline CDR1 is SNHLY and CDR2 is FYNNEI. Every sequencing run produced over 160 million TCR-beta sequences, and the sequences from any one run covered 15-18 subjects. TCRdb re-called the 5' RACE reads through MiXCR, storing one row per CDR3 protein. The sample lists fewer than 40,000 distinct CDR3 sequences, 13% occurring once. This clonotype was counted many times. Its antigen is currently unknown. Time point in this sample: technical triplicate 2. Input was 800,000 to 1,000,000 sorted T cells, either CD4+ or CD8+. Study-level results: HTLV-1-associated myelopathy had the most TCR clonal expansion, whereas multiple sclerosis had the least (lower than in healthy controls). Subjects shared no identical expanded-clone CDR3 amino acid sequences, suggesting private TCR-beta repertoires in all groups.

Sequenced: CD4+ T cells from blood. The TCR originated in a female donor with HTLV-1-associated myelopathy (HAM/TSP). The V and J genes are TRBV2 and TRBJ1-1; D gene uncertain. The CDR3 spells CASSETEHLRAAFF. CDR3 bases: TGTGCCAGCAGTGAAACGGAACACCTAAGGGCAGCTTTCTTT.